These 10 T cell receptor beta chains were sequenced from one sample in a study of cytomegalovirus exposure and HLA in healthy donors. The PCR contained 60 Vbeta and 13 Jbeta primers. Clones were sequenced by immunoSEQ multiplex PCR, and TCRdb holds only the in-frame ones, with some missing. This sample has 84,000 or so clones, with approximately 79% found just once. The sequenced sample consisted of PBMCs. The source is a human donor in good health.

The V call is TRBV6-1, the J call TRBJ1-5, with D possibly TRBD1 on 6 matching bases. The V end lost 2 bases, the J end lost 7 bases, and 30 bases lay between the germline ends. Per the germline V gene, CDR1 is MNHNS and CDR2 is SASEGT. The CDR3 covers 20 residues. CDR3 sequence: CASSEFLYSVSGHRDQPQHF. The DNA of the CDR3 is TGTGCCAGCAGTGAATTTCTATACTCAGTTTCGGGACATCGGGACCAGCCCCAGCATTTT.

CDR3 in amino acids: CASTPRAGGPQETQYF. The DNA for the CDR3 is TGTGCCAGCACCCCCCGGGCGGGGGGACCCCAAGAGACCCAGTACTTC. The chain employs TRBV5-4 and TRBJ2-5; 8 bases map to TRBD2. V shed 6 bases, J shed 1 base, and the junction held 11 bases outside the gene matches. In germline, CDR1 is SGHNT, CDR2 YYREEE (reference sequence). This CDR3 is built from 16 residues.

The rearrangement joins TRBV4-2 to TRBJ1-2; TRBD1 matches at 8 bases. Trimming cost V 4 bases and J 5 bases; bases outside gene matches: 9. Germline-derived CDR1 and CDR2 are LGHNA and YNFKEQ. This CDR3 is built from 15 residues. This chain's CDR3 is CASSRETGDRYGYTF. For the CDR3, the DNA is TGTGCCAGCAGCCGAGAGACAGGGGATCGGTATGGCTACACCTTC.

The rearrangement links TRBV9 to TRBJ1-2; TRBD1 agrees at 7 bases. Germline V gene sequence: CDR1 SGDLS, CDR2 YYNGEE. J gave up 6 bases and V 3 bases, and 8 bases lay outside the gene matches. This CDR3 comprises 14 residues. CDR3 nucleotides: TGTGCCAGCAGCGCGACAGGGTTGGCTCATGGCTACACCTTC. Encoded protein: CASSATGLAHGYTF. Full variable domain (missing parts from reference TRBV9 and TRBJ1-2): DSGVTQTPKHLITATGQRVTLRCSPRSGDLSVYWYQQSLDQGLQFLIQYYNGEERAKGNILERFSAQQFPDLHSELNLSSLELGDSALYFCASSATGLAHGYTFGSGTRLTVV.

The V and J genes are TRBV5-5 and TRBJ2-3; 9 bases align to TRBD1. With V trimmed by 1 base and J by 2 bases, 2 bases remained unmatched. Germline V gene lookup returns CDR1 SGHKS and CDR2 YYEKEE (reference sequence). The CDR3 consists of 15 residues. CDR3 bases: TGTGCCAGCAGCTTGAGGACAGGGGACACAGATACGCAGTATTTT. It yields the protein CASSLRTGDTDTQYF.

This clone was counted a few times. V usage is TRBV5-1 and J usage is TRBJ1-1, with a possible D match to TRBD1 (6 bases). CDR1 is SGHRS and CDR2 is YFSETQ in the germline V gene. This CDR3 region has 15 residues. V was shortened by 6 bases and J by 6 bases, with 21 bases between the two germline ends. The CDR3 region is CASTNGGLLDAEAFF. CDR3 in DNA: TGCGCCAGCACCAACGGGGGGCTTCTGGACGCTGAAGCTTTCTTT.

The CDR3 sequence: CASSENNYNSPLHF. In nucleotides, the CDR3 is TGTGCCAGCAGTGAGAACAACTATAATTCACCCCTCCACTTT. The J gene is TRBJ1-6, the V gene TRBV2; D call uncertain. The CDR3 runs to 14 residues. The germline gives CDR1 SNHLY, CDR2 FYNNEI. V lost 3 bases and J 3 bases, leaving 6 bases between the germline ends.

The chain joins TRBV18 to TRBJ2-7; no reliable D call. V was shortened by 2 bases and J by 3 bases, with 5 bases between the two germline ends. This CDR3 is built from 12 residues. Per germline, CDR1 KGHSH and CDR2 LQKENI. CDR3 sequence: CASSPLDYEQYF. The DNA for the CDR3 is TGTGCCAGCTCACCATTAGACTACGAGCAGTACTTC. Together with reference TRBV18 and TRBJ2-7, the CDR3 gives the full variable domain: NAGVMQNPRHLVRRRGQEARLRCSPMKGHSHVYWYRQLPEEGLKFMVYLQKENIIDESGMPKERFSAEFPKEGPSILRIQQVVRGDSAAYFCASSPLDYEQYFGPGTRLTVT.

This chain links TRBV19 with TRBJ1-1; possibly TRBD1 for D (5 bases). From germline, CDR1 is LNHDA and CDR2 SQIVND (reference sequence). Trimming cost V 7 bases and J 4 bases, with 16 bases left between them. CDR3 size: 14 residues. The CDR3: CASIATDTSTEAFF. CDR3 bases: TGTGCCAGTATCGCCACGGACACGAGCACTGAAGCTTTCTTT.

This clone is medium-sized in the sample. The same CDR3 also results from other DNA sequences found in this sample. The chain is built from TRBV5-6 and TRBJ2-5; TRBD1 matches 7 bases. This CDR3 contains 14 residues. Trimming at V came to 0 bases and at J to 5 bases, leaving 4 bases not matched to a gene. Germline assignment: CDR1 SGHDT and CDR2 YYEEEE. CDR3 sequence (DNA): TGTGCCAGCAGCTTGGGCAGGGGGTACGAGACCCAGTACTTC. Translation gives CASSLGRGYETQYF.